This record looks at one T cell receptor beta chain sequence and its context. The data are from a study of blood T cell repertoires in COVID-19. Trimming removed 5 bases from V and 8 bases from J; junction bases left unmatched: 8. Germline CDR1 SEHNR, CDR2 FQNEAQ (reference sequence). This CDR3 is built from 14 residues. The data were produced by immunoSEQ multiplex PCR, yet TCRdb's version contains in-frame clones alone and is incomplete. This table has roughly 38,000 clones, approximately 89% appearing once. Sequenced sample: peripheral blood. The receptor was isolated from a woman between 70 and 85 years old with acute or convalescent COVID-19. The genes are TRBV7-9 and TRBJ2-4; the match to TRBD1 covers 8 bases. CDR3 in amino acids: CASSRQGSHDIQYF. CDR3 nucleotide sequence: TGTGCCAGCAGCAGACAGGGGAGTCATGACATTCAGTACTTC.